A selection of T cell receptor beta chains follows, all from one sample in a study of shared clonotypes between healthy human individuals. Sequencing used immunoSEQ multiplex PCR; TCRdb keeps in-frame clones, though not all of them. The profile covers roughly 770,000 clones, with 90% to 98% appearing a single time and under 0.3% taken by the ten largest. The sample taken for sequencing was naive CD8+ T cells sorted from blood. These receptors all stem from a man in his thirties or forties in good health. Each CDR3 is given with its conserved first and last residue. A D gene is named only where the DNA matches it firmly. Clone size is stated in some rows and not others, as once, few, many or a class when expanded.

NA,TRBV5-4,NA,TRBJ2-5,CASSLKGVTRETQYF,TGTGCCAGCAGCTTGAAGGGGGTGACGAGAGAGACCCAGTACTTC
once,TRBV7-9,NA,TRBJ1-4,CASSPTAGTREEKLFF,TGTGCCAGCAGCCCAACGGCAGGGACCAGGGAGGAAAAACTGTTTTTT
NA,TRBV5-1,NA,TRBJ1-1,CASSLRADRSNTEAFF,TGCGCCAGCAGCTTGAGAGCCGACAGGAGTAACACTGAAGCTTTCTTT
once,TRBV5-1,TRBD2,TRBJ2-3,CASSSGTSGILPTDTQYF,TGCGCCAGCAGCTCCGGGACTAGCGGGATATTGCCCACAGATACGCAGTATTTT
NA,TRBV30,NA,TRBJ2-2,CAWSGTGTLNTGELFF,TGTGCCTGGAGTGGGACGGGGACTTTGAACACCGGGGAGCTGTTTTTT
once,TRBV10-1,TRBD1,TRBJ1-1,CASQGAGTEAFF,TGCGCCAGCCAGGGGGCCGGGACTGAAGCTTTCTTT
NA,TRBV7-9,NA,TRBJ2-1,CASSLRTDQSEQFF,TGTGCCAGCAGTCTACGGACTGACCAGAGTGAGCAGTTCTTC
NA,TRBV7-9,NA,TRBJ2-1,CASSPTWGYNEQFF,TGTGCCAGCAGCCCCACATGGGGGTACAATGAGCAGTTCTTC
NA,TRBV4-1,TRBD1,TRBJ1-1,CASSQNRGRTEAFF,TGCGCCAGCAGCCAGAACAGGGGGCGCACTGAAGCTTTCTTT
NA,TRBV28,NA,TRBJ2-1,CASSLEPSVPNEQFF,TGTGCCAGCAGTTTGGAACCCAGCGTGCCAAATGAGCAGTTCTTC
NA,TRBV6-6,NA,TRBJ1-5,CAEGEGGNRQPQHF,TGTGCCGAGGGGGAAGGTGGCAATCGTCAGCCCCAGCATTTT
NA,TRBV10-3,NA,TRBJ2-2,CAISGADRELFF,TGTGCCATCAGTGGGGCGGACAGGGAGCTGTTTTTT
NA,TRBV5-6,NA,TRBJ2-5,CASSLFLNRETQYF,TGTGCCAGCAGCTTGTTTCTTAACCGGGAGACCCAGTACTTC
NA,TRBV15,NA,TRBJ1-5,CATSRDGLGEPQHF,TGTGCCACCAGCAGGGACGGGCTCGGGGAGCCCCAGCATTTT